The clone carrying this T cell receptor beta chain showed up just a few times. What it recognizes is unknown. This record belongs to a study of T cell responses to AZD1222 COVID-19 vaccine. In the study overall: Pooled together were second doses at about 4 or about 12 weeks. The study, taken as a whole, reports: There were vaccine-associated CD4 TCRs across spike, dominant at 160-218 and 743-854.

Some clones are missing from TCRdb's copy, which holds only in-frame ones; the method was immunoSEQ multiplex PCR. This sample has roughly 60,000 clones, with 80% to 90% found just once. The CDR3 has 12 residues. V lost 10 bases to trimming and J lost 6 bases, with 15 bases between them. From germline, CDR1 is MDHEN and CDR2 SYDVKM. The chain combines TRBV28 with TRBJ1-2, with unresolved D. This TCR was sampled from an adult in good health. The sequences come from peripheral blood, collected on day 0 of AZD1222 vaccination. In nucleotides, the CDR3 is TGTGCCATCGGAGGGATATGGGATGGCTACACCTTC. This sequence encodes CAIGGIWDGYTF.